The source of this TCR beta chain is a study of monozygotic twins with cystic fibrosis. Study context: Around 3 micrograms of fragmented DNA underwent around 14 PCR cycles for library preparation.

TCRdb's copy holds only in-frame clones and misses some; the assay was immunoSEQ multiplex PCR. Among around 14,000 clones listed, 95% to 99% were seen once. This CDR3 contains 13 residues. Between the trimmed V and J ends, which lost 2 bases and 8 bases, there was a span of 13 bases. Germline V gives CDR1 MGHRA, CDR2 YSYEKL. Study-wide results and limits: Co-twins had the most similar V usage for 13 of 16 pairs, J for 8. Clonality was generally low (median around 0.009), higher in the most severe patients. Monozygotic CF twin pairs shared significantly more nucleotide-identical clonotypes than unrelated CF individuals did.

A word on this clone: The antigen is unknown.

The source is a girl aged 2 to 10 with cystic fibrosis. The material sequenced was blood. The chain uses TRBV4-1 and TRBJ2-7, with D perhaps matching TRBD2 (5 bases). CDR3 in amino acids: CASSQTTSFQQYF. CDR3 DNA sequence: TGCGCCAGCAGCCAAACCACTAGTTTCCAGCAGTACTTC.